A single sample is the source of the 31 T cell receptor beta chains below, sequenced in a study of T cell repertoires in cytomegalovirus infection. These TCRs are of unknown antigen specificity. TCRdb re-derived calls from the reads in MiXCR, one entry per CDR3 protein. The sample gives under 150,000 distinct CDR3 sequences, 24% of which show up once; approximately 35% is in the top ten. Sequenced material: PBMCs, sequenced either directly or after in vitro stimulation (not recorded which). The source is a human donor in good health (CMV status not recorded). Some clones in this sample may be carry-over from other donors' samples.

This rearrangement joins TRBV12-3 or TRBV12-4 to TRBJ2-5, with D possibly called TRBD1 or TRBD2 (7 bases each). V dropped 4 bases and J dropped 5 bases, with 14 bases sitting between them. CDR3 length: 14 amino acids. CDR3 in amino acids: CASSSLQGGETQYF. The CDR3 nucleotides are TGTGCCAGCAGTTCGTTGCAGGGGGGGGAGACCCAGTACTTC.

This chain links TRBV7-3 with TRBJ2-7; 7 positions match TRBD2. Germline V gene sequence: CDR1 SGHTA, CDR2 FQGTGA. The V and J ends lost 5 bases and 3 bases, in that order; junction bases with no gene match: 10. This CDR3 is built from 15 residues. The CDR3 DNA reads as TGTGCCAGCAGCCCCGCTGCGGGAGTGGGCTACGAGCAGTACTTC. As protein: CASSPAAGVGYEQYF.

J is TRBJ2-5 and V is TRBV11-2, with 7 bases lining up with TRBD2. Germline V CDR1 and CDR2: SGHAT, FQNNGV. The CDR3 totals 14 residues. Germline trimming cut 4 bases from V and 5 bases from J; bases unmatched to any gene: 7. This CDR3 reads CASSSKREGETQYF. DNA of the CDR3: TGTGCCAGCAGCTCGAAGCGGGAAGGGGAGACCCAGTACTTC.

The J gene is TRBJ2-1, the V gene TRBV6-2 or TRBV6-3, with 7 bases fitting TRBD1. CDR1 MNHEY and CDR2 SVGEGT come from the germline V gene. The V segment lost 7 bases and the J segment 2 bases; nucleotides outside the gene matches: 2. This CDR3 region has 13 residues. The CDR3 region has the DNA TGTGCCAGCAACCAGGGGGCCTACAATGAGCAGTTCTTC. This translates into CASNQGAYNEQFF.

The sample holds many counts of this clonotype. The chain joins TRBV7-9 to TRBJ2-7, with no clear D. From germline, CDR1 is SEHNR and CDR2 FQNEAQ (reference sequence). The CDR3 spans 13 residues. V was pared by 5 bases and J by 5 bases, with 13 bases between. The CDR3, as DNA: TGTGCCAGCAGCGGGCAAATACGGGACGAGCAGTACTTC. Translating gives CASSGQIRDEQYF.

This clonotype has ten or more counts. The rearrangement joins TRBV27 to TRBJ2-5; D perhaps matches TRBD1 (6 bases). Germline CDR1 and CDR2: MNHEY and SMNVEV (reference sequence). There are 13 residues in the CDR3. The V gene lost 2 bases and the J gene lost 2 bases, with 6 bases spanning the gap. As DNA, the CDR3 is TGTGCCAGCAGTTTAGGGACACAAGAGACCCAGTACTTC. Translation: CASSLGTQETQYF.

In this sample, this clonotype turned up a few times. The rearrangement joins TRBV18 to TRBJ1-1, with D possibly matching TRBD1 (5 bases). The CDR3 is 16 residues long. From germline, CDR1 is KGHSH and CDR2 LQKENI. The V gene lost 2 bases and the J gene lost 4 bases, with 17 bases spanning the gap. This CDR3 is CASSPSFQQGSTEAFF. The CDR3 DNA follows: TGTGCCAGCTCACCATCCTTTCAGCAGGGAAGCACTGAAGCTTTCTTT.

This chain joins TRBV24-1 and TRBJ2-7, with a tentative D call TRBD2 (6 bases). V lost 3 bases and J 3 bases, leaving 23 bases between the germline ends. Looked up from germline, CDR1 is KGHDR and CDR2 is SFDVKD. This CDR3 comprises 18 residues. CDR3 loop: CATSDPSSPGEDGYEQYV. In DNA, the CDR3 is TGTGCCACCAGTGATCCTTCCTCCCCGGGGGAAGACGGCTACGAGCAGTACGTC.

The sample holds many counts of this clonotype. The chain recombines TRBV27 with TRBJ2-1; no firm D call. The length of the CDR3 is 13 residues. Germline CDR1 and CDR2: MNHEY and SMNVEV (reference sequence). Trimming left V 3 bases short and J 6 bases short, with 9 bases between. The CDR3 DNA follows: TGTGCCAGCAGTTTCGGAGAGACCAATGAGCAGTTCTTC. Translated, it gives CASSFGETNEQFF.

The table lists this clonotype with a few counts. The chain recombines TRBV12-3 or TRBV12-4 with TRBJ2-2; 13 bases are a match to TRBD2. Trimming removed 3 bases from V and 6 bases from J; junction bases left unmatched: 1. This CDR3 comprises 15 residues. For the CDR3, the DNA is TGTGCCAGCAGTTTGGGGACTAGCGGGGCCGGGGAGCTGTTTTTT. Protein product: CASSLGTSGAGELFF.

This clonotype showed up many times. The chain carries TRBV4-1 and TRBJ1-2; D unresolved. The CDR3 has 14 amino acids. The V gene lost 1 base and the J gene lost 4 bases, with 10 bases spanning the gap. Looked up from germline, CDR1 is MGHRA and CDR2 is YSYEKL. In DNA, the CDR3 is TGCGCCAGCAGCCAAGGGCCCGGCCCCTATGGCTACACCTTC. Amino acid sequence: CASSQGPGPYGYTF.

In its sample, this clonotype was seen a few times. The genes are TRBV7-3 and TRBJ2-1; 11 bases fit TRBD1. With 0 bases clipped from V and 2 bases from J, the junction kept 12 bases outside the gene matches. The CDR3 covers 20 residues. Per the germline V gene, CDR1 is SGHTA and CDR2 is FQGTGA. Here the CDR3 DNA reads TGTGCCAGCAGCTTAACCCCGGACAGGGGGCGCAGGTGGGCCTACAATGAGCAGTTCTTC. Its translation is CASSLTPDRGRRWAYNEQFF.

This chain connects TRBV7-6 to TRBJ2-1; weak D call: TRBD2 (6 bases). Trimming removed 3 bases at V and 3 bases at J, with 12 bases between. Germline V CDR1 and CDR2: SGHVS, FNYEAQ. The CDR3 extends over 15 amino acids. CDR3 sequence (DNA): TGTGCCAGCAGCTTCCCCGGGAGTTTCTACAATGAGCAGTTCTTC. This translates into CASSFPGSFYNEQFF.

This clonotype was counted a few times. The rearrangement uses TRBV2 and TRBJ1-1; 11 nucleotides match TRBD1. Unmatched junction bases numbered 7, after V lost 6 bases and J lost 4 bases. The CDR3 is 15 residues long. Per the germline V gene, CDR1 is SNHLY and CDR2 is FYNNEI. The CDR3 nucleotides read TGTGCCAGCAGCCGGGACAGGGGGACTTCCACTGAAGCTTTCTTT. It is translated as CASSRDRGTSTEAFF.

The genes are TRBV15 and TRBJ2-1; TRBD2 aligns across 7 bases. J lost 7 bases, V lost 2 bases, and 14 bases had no gene match. The CDR3 is 17 residues long. Germline V gives CDR1 LNHNV, CDR2 YYDKDF (reference sequence). CDR3 amino acids: CATSRSRGGGRGNEQFF. CDR3 DNA sequence: TGTGCCACCAGCAGATCGAGAGGTGGCGGGAGAGGAAATGAGCAGTTCTTC.

The V gene is TRBV19, the J gene TRBJ2-1; 8 nucleotides agree with TRBD1. Germline loops: CDR1 LNHDA, CDR2 SQIVND (reference sequence). This CDR3 has 15 amino acids. The junction had 8 bases not matched to a gene; V was cut back by 4 bases and J by 6 bases. CDR3 sequence reads: CASSTPTGAGNEQFF. CDR3 nucleotide sequence: TGTGCCAGTAGTACCCCGACAGGGGCGGGCAATGAGCAGTTCTTC.

The chain recombines TRBV2 with TRBJ1-2; D remains unclear. This CDR3 comprises 16 residues. Trimming cost V 6 bases and J 2 bases, with 19 bases left between them. The germline gives CDR1 SNHLY, CDR2 FYNNEI. The CDR3 coding sequence is TGTGCCAGCAGCAAGGCCCATTCTCCAAAGAACTATGGCTACACCTTC. It specifies CASSKAHSPKNYGYTF.

This clonotype was found a few times. The gene calls are TRBV6-5 and TRBJ2-2, with 10 bases matching TRBD2. V dropped 1 base and J dropped 5; count of bases not matched to a gene: 4. The CDR3 runs to 16 residues. Germline values: CDR1 MNHEY, CDR2 SVGAGI. The CDR3 DNA reads as TGTGCCAGCAGTTACTGGGCTAGCGGGAGTACCGGGGAGCTGTTTTTT. It codes for CASSYWASGSTGELFF.

There are many counts of this clonotype. This sequence joins TRBV6-2 or TRBV6-3 and TRBJ2-7; D gene uncertain. The V and J ends lost 0 bases and 7 bases respectively, with 13 bases between them. The germline gives CDR1 MNHEY, CDR2 SVGEGT. The CDR3 is 14 residues long. The CDR3 DNA sequence: TGTGCCAGCAGTTACTCGAACAGACTCCTGGAGCAGTACTTC. Translated: CASSYSNRLLEQYF.

This clonotype showed up just a few times. V usage is TRBV2 and J usage is TRBJ1-1, with D perhaps matching TRBD1 (6 bases). V was pared by 1 base and J by 3 bases, with 6 bases between. The CDR3 loop spans 13 amino acids. Germline CDR1 and CDR2: SNHLY and FYNNEI. The CDR3 here is CASSEGGHTEAFF. The CDR3, as DNA: TGTGCCAGCAGTGAAGGGGGGCACACTGAAGCTTTCTTT.

The chain has TRBV28 and TRBJ1-1, with TRBD1 matching over 7 bases. Germline trimming cut 1 base from V and 0 bases from J; bases unmatched to any gene: 11. Germline-derived CDR1 and CDR2 are MDHEN and SYDVKM. The CDR3 has 18 amino acids. The chain's CDR3 is CASSLFSDRTGLNTEAFF. The CDR3 DNA sequence: TGTGCCAGCAGTTTATTTTCCGATAGGACAGGACTGAACACTGAAGCTTTCTTT.

At least ten counts were recorded for this clonotype. V and J are TRBV7-2 and TRBJ2-5; possible D gene TRBD2, 5 bases. CDR1 is SGHTA and CDR2 is FQGNSA in the germline V gene. The CDR3 runs to 14 residues. Deletions cut 5 bases from V and 9 bases from J, with 19 bases between. CDR3 DNA: TGTGCCAGCAGCCGCAGAGCGGCGGGTGATGCCCAGTACTTC. This codes for CASSRRAAGDAQYF.

This clonotype has a handful of counts. The V gene is TRBV20-1, the J gene TRBJ1-5; the D is unclear. Per germline, CDR1 DFQATT and CDR2 SNEGSKA (reference sequence). Trimming pared 0 bases from V and 0 bases from J, leaving 9 bases between. The CDR3 has 15 residues. The CDR3 loop is CSARDGRYSNQPQHF. The CDR3 region has the DNA TGCAGTGCTAGAGATGGAAGGTATAGCAATCAGCCCCAGCATTTT.

The chain couples TRBV29-1 to TRBJ1-1, with a possible D match to TRBD1 (5 bases). This CDR3 has 16 residues. From germline, CDR1 is SQVTM and CDR2 ANQGSEA. V was trimmed by 4 bases and J by 4 bases, leaving 22 bases between them. The CDR3 DNA sequence: TGCAGCGTTGTCTTGTTAGGGAAGGGGCCCCGCACTGAAGCTTTCTTT. It is translated as CSVVLLGKGPRTEAFF.

With regard to this clonotype: A much larger clone lies a single base off, so this may be a read error. This chain joins TRBV7-2 and TRBJ1-2; maybe TRBD1 (6 bases). The CDR3 is made up of 15 amino acids. The ends were cut back, 7 bases at V and 8 bases at J, with 23 bases in the middle. Germline CDR1 reads SGHTA; CDR2 reads FQGNSA. CDR3: CASTPTVARGGGYTF. The CDR3 region has the DNA TGTGCCAGCACCCCGACAGTAGCCCGGGGGGGCGGCTACACCTTC.

The DNA for the CDR3 is TGCAGTGCTCCCTTCAACTATGGCTACACCTTC. The encoded protein is CSAPFNYGYTF. The chain is built from TRBV20-1 and TRBJ1-2; D is unclear. The V gene lost 5 bases and the J gene lost 2 bases, with 6 bases spanning the gap. CDR3 size: 11 residues. Germline-derived CDR1 and CDR2 are DFQATT and SNEGSKA (reference sequence).

This clonotype was detected ten times or more. The chain couples TRBV7-2 to TRBJ2-3; D ambiguous. The CDR3 loop spans 13 amino acids. Per germline, CDR1 SGHTA and CDR2 FQGNSA. V lost 6 bases, J lost 1 base, and 8 bases lay in between. CDR3 amino acids: CASSFRGTDTQYF. The CDR3 DNA reads as TGTGCCAGCAGTTTTAGGGGCACAGATACGCAGTATTTT. The entire variable domain, with the rest obtained from reference TRBV7-2 and TRBJ2-3, is as follows: GAGVSQSPSNKVTEKGKDVELRCDPISGHTALYWYRQSLGQGLEFLIYFQGNSAPDKSGLPSDRFSAERTGGSVSTLTIQRTQQEDSAVYLCASSFRGTDTQYFGPGTRLTVL.

There are a few counts of this clonotype. The V gene is TRBV7-2, the J gene TRBJ2-7, with TRBD1 matching over 7 bases. Germline V gene sequence: CDR1 SGHTA, CDR2 FQGNSA. Trimming removed 1 base from V and 3 bases from J; junction bases left unmatched: 6. CDR3 size: 15 residues. The CDR3 protein is CASSLGLGGLYEQYV. As DNA, the CDR3 is TGTGCCAGCAGCTTAGGTTTAGGGGGCCTCTACGAGCAGTACGTC.

This clonotype was observed a handful of times. The junction departs from the called germline gene at one end, perhaps through a read error. V is TRBV4-2 and J is TRBJ1-1; D might be TRBD1 (6 bases). Looked up from germline, CDR1 is LGHNA and CDR2 is YNFKEQ. This CDR3 is built from 13 residues. The CDR3, as DNA: TGTGCCAGCAGCCAAGAAGAGGGGAGGGGGGTACTCTTT. Residues: CASSQEEGRGVLF.

This sequence joins TRBV20-1 and TRBJ2-3, with 10 bases lining up with TRBD2. This CDR3 has 16 amino acids. CDR1 and CDR2 from the germline V gene are DFQATT and SNEGSKA (reference sequence). With V trimmed by 4 bases and J by 8 bases, 15 bases remained unmatched. CDR3 nucleotides: TGCAGTGCTACGATCCTGGCTAGCGGGAGTTACGGTACGCAGTATTTT. Encoded protein: CSATILASGSYGTQYF.

This rearrangement joins TRBV4-1 to TRBJ2-1; 13 bases line up with TRBD2. The CDR3 is made up of 16 amino acids. Germline CDR1 reads MGHRA; CDR2 reads YSYEKL. Trimming cost V 7 bases and J 2 bases; bases outside gene matches: 5. The CDR3 DNA reads TGCGCCAGCACCCCGGGACTAGCGGGGACCTACAATGAGCAGTTCTTC. Translating it yields CASTPGLAGTYNEQFF.